This T cell receptor beta chain was sequenced during a study of cytomegalovirus exposure and HLA in healthy donors listed by TCRdb under 2017. Regarding the complete study: A later analysis indicated that the roughly 130 validation repertoires were generated on the platform also employed for the approximately 700 repertoires of the first cohort. The study aimed to test whether signatures of past pathogen exposure could be identified by cataloging public T cell receptors. The study combined high-throughput TCR immunosequencing, statistical association of individual TCRs with disease status, and machine learning to predict cytomegalovirus infection status. Along with the approximately 700-subject first cohort, a separate validation cohort of over a hundred different subjects was used.

Based on the germline V gene, the CDR1 and CDR2 sequences are MGHRA and YSYEKL. The germline ends are 14 bases apart after V is trimmed by 1 base and J by 5 bases. Including cysteine and phenylalanine, the CDR3 has 16 amino acids. Only CDR3 DNA is held: 48 bases, read in frame from base 1. In the case of this clone: Which antigen it targets is not known. Base qualities are not at hand, and no much larger clone is one base apart.

Library preparation used the immunoSEQ multiplex PCR assay. The source study handled its data this way. A statistical classification framework was built for diagnosing cytomegalovirus status from the catalog of TCR beta chain sequences. The clones in this table, taken by TCRdb from immuneACCESS, are in-frame only. Not every clone is retained; where verified, under half of the shortfall comes from an unresolved V gene, and the cause of the rest is unknown. The DNA was the basis for D and trimming; V, J and clone size are from that table. The sample table holds 150,000 to 200,000 clones, of which 86% were seen once. Of the sample, 2% to 2.5% is held by the ten largest clones. On the study overall, not on this receptor specifically: In the study, around 160 TCR beta chains were listed as associated with cytomegalovirus. The authors suggested that the approach could potentially be generalized to other disease states and immunological phenotypes. The classifier was reported to diagnose cytomegalovirus status with high specificity and sensitivity in both the original cohort and the validation cohort. A later analysis lacked HLA typing for the validation cohort, so it scored co-occurrence in that cohort across all 120 repertoires. Most TCR sequences were observed very rarely across donors, whereas some public TCRs were present in many individuals. Subsequent analysis determined that TCRs grouped into clusters in the first cohort also showed a tendency toward co-occurrence across the 90 to 150 validation repertoires, and 90% to 95% of cluster scores exceeded 0. In vitro tests confirmed that a few of the cytomegalovirus-associated TCR beta chains recognize cytomegalovirus antigens.

The donors belonged to the validation cohort of 90 to 150 subjects, which was separate from the approximately 700-subject first cohort. Material: PBMCs. The chain joins TRBV4-1 to TRBJ1-4; the best D guess is TRBD1, with 5 bases matching. The clonotype originates from a woman under 30 in good health and CMV-seronegative. The DNA sequence follows: TGCGCCAGCAGCCAAGCACGGACGGGGGGGAATGAAAAACTGTTTTTT. The translation is CASSQARTGGNEKLFF.